The clone carrying this T cell receptor (beta chain) was picked up one time. Its antigen is unknown. This record belongs to a study of T cell responses to AZD1222 COVID-19 vaccine. Study conclusions and caveats: Spike as a whole was targeted by vaccine-associated CD4 TCRs, dominant at 160-218 and 743-854. Targets within unmutated variant regions were reportedly found for nearly half of spike-specific TCRs. Spike-specific TCR breadth and depth were elevated following two AZD1222 doses. Recipients of AZD1222 seropositive at baseline numbered only 5 or 6.

Libraries were prepared by immunoSEQ multiplex PCR; TCRdb keeps only in-frame clonotypes and omits some of them. This table has 150,000 to 200,000 clones, approximately 92% appearing once. This specimen was peripheral blood, taken on day 0 of AZD1222 vaccination. This clonotype was obtained from an adult in good health.

The CDR3: CATGQGNTEAFF. The DNA for the CDR3 is TGTGCCACCGGGCAGGGGAACACTGAAGCTTTCTTT. The chain carries TRBV15 and TRBJ1-1, with D perhaps TRBD1 (5 bases). CDR1 LNHNV and CDR2 YYDKDF come from the germline V gene (reference sequence). V gave up 8 bases and J gave up 1 base, with 8 bases separating them. This CDR3 region has 12 residues.